Included here is one T cell receptor beta chain sequence, with context. This clone was seen a handful of times. The antigen it binds to is not known. Base quality data are lacking; no much larger clone is found one base away. These data belong to a study of beta chain features in type 1 diabetes (dated 2018 in TCRdb). Describing the broader study: Mean age, gender distribution, total cell number and subset yield did not differ between patients and healthy donors. The study compared TCRB repertoires of sorted circulating CD4+ T cell subsets between recently diagnosed type 1 diabetes patients and matched healthy donors. A total of about 99,000,000 sorted cells were examined across all samples, and RNA yield correlated strongly with the number of cells per subset. Naive and central memory subsets were obtained from all 30 or so donors, but regulatory and stem cell-like memory subsets were isolated from only 8 patients and roughly eight healthy donors. Broad study findings and their caveats: Because the HLA sub-analyses included only small numbers of individuals, any influence of HLA type on TCRB rearrangement was left unresolved. Because cDNA was sequenced instead of genomic DNA, activated cells with high expression could be over-represented, although the groups did not differ in activation or CD3 levels. In all four CD4+ subsets, TCRB CDR3 length was moderately but significantly shorter in type 1 diabetes patients. Shorter templates might be favored by PCR, yet because patient and control samples were amplified and corrected together, any such skew would affect both groups equally. Naive, central memory and regulatory TCRB repertoires appeared to be more alike among patients than among healthy donors. At VDJ recombination sites, type 1 diabetes patients had fewer insertions and more deleted nucleotides, which implies abnormalities in thymic rearrangement.

The High Capacity cDNA Reverse Transcription Kit was used to reverse transcribe all of the isolated RNA, meaning that expressed TCRB transcripts were what got sequenced. Naive, central memory and regulatory T cell samples underwent deep immunoSEQ sequencing, averaging around 4 million total reads per sample. Sorted cells were lysed in RLT buffer, and RNA was extracted using DNase-treated RNeasy Micro or Mini kits according to cell number. Each cell subset was processed on its own to prevent cross-contamination, while patient and healthy donor samples were processed together. The immunoSEQ multiplex PCR was used to amplify TCRB sequences from cDNA, yielding 87-bp fragments that span the CDR3 region. Amplicons were sequenced on the Illumina HiSeq platform. In the paper's pipeline: Synthetic template baselines were used to correct PCR bias computationally, reads within Hamming distance 2 were collapsed, and singletons that could not be merged were discarded. Reads were aligned against IMGT so that V, D and J genes, CDR3 length and insertions or deletions at six rearrangement sites could be assigned. Within each subset, clonotype counts were normalized to sorted cell number, after which true diversity and Gini coefficients were computed with the tcR R package. The overlap coefficient, calculated on TCRB nucleotide sequences, was used to measure repertoire sharing. What TCRdb holds here is the immuneACCESS table cut down to in-frame rearrangements. Part of the clones is not present; checked against another copy, under half of the missing clones reflect an unresolved V gene, and the others are unexplained. The DNA was the basis for D and trimming; V, J and clone size are from that table. The sample includes 100,000 to 150,000 clones, with roughly 15% observed a single time. The ten largest clones add up to 2% to 2.5% of the sample.

The CDR3, from cysteine to phenylalanine, totals 14 residues. Only the CDR3 region is kept as DNA, spanning 42 bases read in frame from base 1. A single peripheral blood draw of around 120 mL on average was collected from each donor into heparinised tubes. A BD FACSAria II was used to sort naive, central memory, regulatory and stem cell-like memory CD4+ T cells with a panel that included CD45RO, CCR7, CD25, CD127, CD95 and CD27. All sorted populations exceeded 95% purity. PBMCs were isolated immediately by Lymphoprep density gradient centrifugation and stained directly without culture. To minimize batch effects, samples were stained and sorted in pairs, one healthy donor with one patient per experiment.

The chain couples TRBV21-1 to TRBJ2-2; the DNA was not used to check the table's D call, TRBD2. TRBV21-1 is a listed pseudogene. This sequence was found in a man aged 25-45 years with type 1 diabetes. The sequencing input was central memory CD4+ T cells from blood. In nucleotides, the sequence is TGTGCCAGCAGCAAACTCGCGAACACCGGGGAGCTGTTTTTT. The encoded protein is CASSKLANTGELFF.